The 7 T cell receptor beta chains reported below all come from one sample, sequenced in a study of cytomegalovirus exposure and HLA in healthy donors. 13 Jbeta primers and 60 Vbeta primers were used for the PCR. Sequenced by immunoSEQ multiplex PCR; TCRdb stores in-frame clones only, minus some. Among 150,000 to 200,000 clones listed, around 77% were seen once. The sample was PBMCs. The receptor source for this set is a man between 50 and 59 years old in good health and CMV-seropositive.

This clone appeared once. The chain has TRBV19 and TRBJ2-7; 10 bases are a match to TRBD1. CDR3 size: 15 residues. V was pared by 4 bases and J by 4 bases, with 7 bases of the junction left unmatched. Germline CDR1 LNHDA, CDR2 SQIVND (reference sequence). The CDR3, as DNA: TGTGCCAGTAGTACGGGACAGGGGCTCAGGTACGAGCAGTACTTC. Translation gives CASSTGQGLRYEQYF.

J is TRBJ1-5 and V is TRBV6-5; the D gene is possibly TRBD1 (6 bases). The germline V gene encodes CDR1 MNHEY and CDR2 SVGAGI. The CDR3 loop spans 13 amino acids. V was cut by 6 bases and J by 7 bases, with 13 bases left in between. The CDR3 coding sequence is TGTGCCAGCAGGGGAGGGGGTAGGCAGCCCCAGCATTTT. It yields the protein CASRGGGRQPQHF.

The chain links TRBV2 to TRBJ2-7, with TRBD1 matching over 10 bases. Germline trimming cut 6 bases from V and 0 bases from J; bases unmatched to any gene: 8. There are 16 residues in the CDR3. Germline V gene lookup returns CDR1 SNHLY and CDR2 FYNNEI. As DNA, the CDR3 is TGTGCCAGCAGGAACCATGGGACAGGGGACTCCTACGAGCAGTACTTC. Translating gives CASRNHGTGDSYEQYF.

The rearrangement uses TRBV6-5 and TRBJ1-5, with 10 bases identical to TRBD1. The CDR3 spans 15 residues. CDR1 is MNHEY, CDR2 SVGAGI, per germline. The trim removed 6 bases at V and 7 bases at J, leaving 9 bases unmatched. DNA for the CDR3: TGTGCCAGCAGGCGACAGGGGGCGCCCGGGCAGCCCCAGCATTTT. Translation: CASRRQGAPGQPQHF.

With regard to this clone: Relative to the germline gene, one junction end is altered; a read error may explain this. CDR3 in amino acids: CASSQSVSGGPVKGETQYF. CDR3 coding DNA: TGCGCCAGCAGTCAGTCGGTGAGCGGGGGGCCCGTTAAGGGAGAGACCCAGTACTTC. This chain connects TRBV10-2 to TRBJ2-5; TRBD2 matches at 9 bases. This CDR3 is 19 amino acids long. CDR1 and CDR2 (germline): WSHSY, SAAADI.

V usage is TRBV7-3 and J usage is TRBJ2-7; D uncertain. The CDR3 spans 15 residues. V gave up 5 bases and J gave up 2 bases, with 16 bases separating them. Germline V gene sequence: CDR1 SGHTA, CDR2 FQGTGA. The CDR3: CASSPRQSPAYEQYF. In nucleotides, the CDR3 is TGTGCCAGCAGCCCACGCCAGTCACCAGCCTACGAGCAGTACTTC.

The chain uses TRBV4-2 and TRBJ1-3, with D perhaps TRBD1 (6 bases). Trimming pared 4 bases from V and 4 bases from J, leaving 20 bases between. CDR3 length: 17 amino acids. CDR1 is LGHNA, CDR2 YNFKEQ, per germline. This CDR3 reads CASSPEGGGIAGNTIYF. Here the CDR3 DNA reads TGTGCCAGCAGCCCCGAAGGGGGGGGTATAGCGGGAAACACCATATATTTT.